There are many counts of the clone carrying this T cell receptor beta chain. The data originate from a study of response to subunit inactivated influenza vaccine. MiXCR, run by TCRdb on the RT-PCR reads, gives a single entry per CDR3 protein. The table includes approximately 230,000 distinct CDR3 sequences, 12% detected once. This CDR3 has 16 amino acids. Trimming removed 5 bases from V and 0 bases from J, with 14 bases in between. Germline lookup yields CDR1 SGHVS and CDR2 FQNEAQ. This clonotype was obtained from a man aged 50-59 years who received an inactivated influenza vaccine. The chain employs TRBV7-8 and TRBJ1-3; weak D call: TRBD1 (6 bases). The sequences come from non-naive T cells sorted from PBMCs, collected less than 15 days before vaccination. CDR3 coding DNA: TGTGCCAGCAGCCCCCCTCTCAGGGGCTCTGGAAACACCATATATTTT. This sequence encodes CASSPPLRGSGNTIYF.